This T cell receptor (beta chain) was recovered during a study of sequential checkpoint blockade in melanoma. The overall study: Randomization was 1:1 between first-line nivolumab→ipilimumab and ipilimumab→nivolumab. After nivolumab or ipilimumab alone, twenty-two patients had week-13 rebiopsies.

The V and J ends lost 6 bases and 4 bases, in that order; junction bases with no gene match: 14. Germline lookup yields CDR1 WNHNN and CDR2 SYGVQD (reference sequence). The CDR3 spans 17 residues. Treatment described: randomized to nivolumab then ipilimumab (arm A) or the reverse (arm B). Using immunoSEQ multiplex PCR, the repertoire was profiled, and TCRdb retains in-frame clones only, with some absent. Of 15,000 to 20,000 clones in the sample, over 65% were seen once. The sequencing here drew on tumor tissue (inferred from file names), taken from a patient given nivolumab and ipilimumab in sequence. The sequence came from a human donor with melanoma. This chain links TRBV10-1 with TRBJ2-2, with 7 bases matching TRBD2. The CDR3: CASSTGLDSVFTGELFF. The DNA for the CDR3 is TGCGCCAGCAGCACAGGACTAGACTCCGTCTTCACCGGGGAGCTGTTTTTT.